This record covers a single T cell receptor beta chain. The sample is drawn from a study of blood T cell repertoires in COVID-19. Study summary: T cells, B-cell-depleted T cells, or PBMCs supplied cDNA or gDNA.

Using immunoSEQ multiplex PCR, the repertoire was profiled, and TCRdb retains in-frame clones only, with some absent. The sample consists of 95,000 to 100,000 clones, 81% of them appearing once. This clonotype was sampled from a woman aged 80 or over with acute or convalescent COVID-19. The sequenced material came from peripheral blood.

This chain's CDR3 is CASSVGQGATYEQFF. The CDR3 bases are TGTGCCAGCAGCGTGGGACAGGGGGCAACTTATGAGCAGTTCTTC. The chain combines TRBV9 with TRBJ2-1; 12 bases are shared with TRBD1. V gave up 2 bases and J gave up 8 bases; unmatched junction bases: 5. CDR3 length: 15 amino acids. Germline CDR1 is SGDLS and CDR2 is YYNGEE.